A selection of T cell receptor beta chains follows, all from one sample in a study of T cell clones after liver transplantation. The data were produced by immunoSEQ multiplex PCR, yet TCRdb's version contains in-frame clones alone and is incomplete. Of roughly 120,000 clones in the sample, roughly nine tenths were seen once. Sequencing was performed on CD4+ T cells from blood, taken 12 months after liver transplant. The source of these receptors is a human patient who received a liver transplant. Some T cells could come from the graft donor. Both conserved end residues are part of each CDR3. D genes are given only for firm matches. Clone size is shown for a subset of rows, as once, few, many or a class of expanded clone.

TRBD2 | TRBJ2-7 | once | TRBV11-2 | CASSLAATSGRHEQYF
TRBD1 | TRBJ2-2 | . | TRBV11-2 | CASTGVGELFF
. | TRBJ1-3 | . | TRBV30 | CAWSRGLSSGNTIYF
. | TRBJ2-5 | . | TRBV9 | CASSVGGTVIYQETQYF
TRBD2 | TRBJ2-2 | . | TRBV9 | CASSPSGASGTTNTGELFF
. | TRBJ2-3 | . | TRBV5-4 | CASSLAQGTDTQYF
TRBD1 | TRBJ2-5 | . | TRBV18 | CASSFRDSGETQYF
TRBD1 | TRBJ2-7 | . | TRBV6-5 | CASSSGQGALYEQYF
. | TRBJ2-1 | once | TRBV4-1 | CASSQVHGTDEQFF
TRBD1 | TRBJ2-1 | . | TRBV6-4 | CASSNRGDEQFF
. | TRBJ1-2 | . | TRBV5-6 | CASSIDSYTF
TRBD2 | TRBJ2-3 | . | TRBV30 | CAWRLAGSTDTQYF
. | TRBJ2-7 | . | TRBV28 | CASSRLLANYEQYF
TRBD1 | TRBJ2-1 | . | TRBV6-1 | CASSRDRAFEQFF
. | TRBJ1-4 | . | TRBV27 | CASSSRQGWNEKLFF
TRBD1 | TRBJ1-2 | . | TRBV5-1 | CASSVRDRPFSYGYTF
TRBD1 | TRBJ2-7 | once | TRBV7-2 | CASSRPGQVNYEQYF
. | TRBJ2-7 | . | TRBV6-5 | CASSYSTDYYEQYF
. | TRBJ2-7 | . | TRBV13 | CASSSSGASYEQYF
. | TRBJ2-1 | . | TRBV27 | CASSPRQGNEQFF
. | TRBJ2-7 | once | TRBV11-3 | CASSLDSGPTSYEQYF
TRBD2 | TRBJ2-1 | . | TRBV9 | CASSKQGTSGINEQFF
TRBD1 | TRBJ1-1 | . | TRBV5-1 | CARAPLGTGSNTEAFF
. | TRBJ2-2 | once | TRBV7-3 | CASSLVSTGELFF
. | TRBJ1-5 | few | TRBV7-2 | CASSFDQGRWQPQHF
. | TRBJ2-3 | . | TRBV4-3 | CASSQGDGSHTDTQYF
TRBD1 | TRBJ1-2 | . | TRBV25-1 | CASSELGDRGGYTF
. | TRBJ1-5 | . | TRBV11-2 | CASSSYQLIQSYSNQPQHF
TRBD2 | TRBJ2-2 | . | TRBV7-2 | CASSSPGLAGAGELFF
TRBD1 | TRBJ1-4 | . | TRBV7-8 | CASSIQGGTNEKLFF
. | TRBJ2-3 | . | TRBV5-1 | CASSLLGGSVPDTQYF
. | TRBJ2-3 | . | TRBV10-3 | CAISLIQGSSTDTQYF
. | TRBJ2-3 | . | TRBV25-1 | CASSEYGQVSTDTQYF
TRBD2 | TRBJ2-2 | . | TRBV4-2 | CASSQEGGLGGNTGELFF
TRBD1 | TRBJ2-2 | . | TRBV25-1 | CASSDRQGGELFF
. | TRBJ2-2 | . | TRBV14 | CASSQDLVTGELFF
. | TRBJ1-5 | . | TRBV11-2 | CASSSYSNQPQHF
. | TRBJ2-5 | . | TRBV28 | CASNPGRGGQETQYF
. | TRBJ2-7 | . | TRBV7-9 | CASSSQGGGEQYF
. | TRBJ2-2 | . | TRBV5-6 | CASSGDFLHGELFF
TRBD1 | TRBJ2-3 | . | TRBV5-1 | CASSFNRGNTDTQYF
. | TRBJ2-1 | . | TRBV9 | CASSVGVPGASGNEQFF
. | TRBJ2-7 | . | TRBV12-5 | CASGLGVMPYEQYF
TRBD1 | TRBJ1-1 | . | TRBV4-2 | CASSDKISRDRGRTEAFF
. | TRBJ2-7 | . | TRBV11-3 | CASSLVWGQHSYEQYF
. | TRBJ2-3 | . | TRBV11-2 | CASTGTQFSRDTQYF
TRBD1 | TRBJ1-4 | . | TRBV25-1 | CASSEFAGGREKLFF
. | TRBJ1-5 | . | TRBV6-5 | CASSYSDNQPQHF
. | TRBJ2-7 | few | TRBV7-9 | CASGQEYEQYF
. | TRBJ1-2 | . | TRBV19 | CASRLQGKDGYTF
. | TRBJ2-6 | once | TRBV10-2 | CASSDTGSGANVLTF
TRBD1 | TRBJ1-5 | . | TRBV15 | CATSPWAGGDQPQHF
TRBD1 | TRBJ1-3 | once | TRBV7-2 | CASSLGTGPGNTIYF